The subject of this entry is one T cell receptor (beta chain). This clonotype showed up many times. Its antigen is currently not known. The record has no base qualities; no much larger clone is one base away. The data stem from a study of T cells in Graves' hyperthyroidism and ophthalmopathy (dated by TCRdb to the late 2010s). In the study overall: Peripheral blood was collected at initial diagnosis, before any treatment. To identify TCR V-J signatures that set the groups apart, the researchers used a discovery cohort of 100 or so patients, made up of roughly 45 with Graves' ophthalmopathy and some 56 with stable Graves' hyperthyroidism. Thyroid tissue and blood T-cell repertoires from roughly 6 Graves' hyperthyroidism patients were also compared in the study. After blood sampling, hyperthyroidism patients were treated with methimazole at a starting dose of 30 mg daily, and ophthalmopathy patients were treated with high-dose intravenous methylprednisolone. The 75 to 100 discovery patients were randomly split 7:3 into training and test sets. The paper describes TCR Vbeta CDR3 sequencing of some 130 peripheral blood samples, made up of some 40 ophthalmopathy patients, approximately 76 hyperthyroidism patients and about 17 progressor patients. Prospective prediction of ophthalmopathy was tested in an independent validation cohort consisting of 18 to 20 hyperthyroidism patients and approximately 16 patients who later progressed to ophthalmopathy.

Relative to germline, V is missing 5 bases and J is missing 6 bases, with 9 bases of the junction outside any gene match. The CDR3 covers 14 residues, taking in both the cysteine and the phenylalanine. Of the read, only the CDR3 DNA is kept; its 42 bases are in frame from base 1. CDR1 and CDR2 (LNHDA, SQIVND) derive from the germline V gene (reference sequence). Stable Graves' hyperthyroidism was defined as the absence of progression to ophthalmopathy over 18 months of follow-up. Hyperthyroidism patients were aged 18 to 65 years and newly diagnosed, with disease duration of less than 2 months. Patients with uncontrolled infections, other autoimmune diseases, pregnancy or lactation were excluded. Clinical symptoms, serum thyroxine and TRAb, thyroid ultrasound, and orbital computed tomography formed the basis for the diagnoses. PBMCs were isolated from approximately 10 ml of fresh peripheral blood by Ficoll-Paque density gradient centrifugation. Total RNA was extracted with Trizol reagent, and quality was checked on an Agilent 2100 Bioanalyzer.

The paper's findings and limits, for the study overall: Most expanded thyroid clonotypes (frequency above 0.001) were also detected in blood, a finding suggesting that blood repertoires may reflect thyroid immune responses. No statistical method was used to set the sample size in advance, and investigators knew the group allocation. In validation, the model predicted progression to ophthalmopathy with 65% to 71% sensitivity and approximately 74% specificity, a median of approximately 6.5 months before onset. In cross-validation, a model built on a 13 V-J signature told ophthalmopathy apart from stable hyperthyroidism with 85% to 90% sensitivity and approximately 81% specificity, and in testing the same model reached 80%/75%.

TCR beta CDR3 regions were amplified from RNA transcripts. The TCR CDR3 was subjected to a first round of RT-PCR using the HTBI primer set and the Qiagen OneStep RT-PCR kit. Libraries were constructed in a second round of multiplex PCR, after which size selection and purification were carried out. Paired-end sequencing of the libraries was performed with 100 bp reads on an Illumina HiSeq2000. For the original study's pipeline: SOAPnuke was used to process the raw data, throwing out any read that contained adapters or uncalled bases, had a mean Phred below 15, or lacked an exact constant-primer or identifier match. COPE v1.2.5 was used to merge the high-quality paired reads, and each unique nucleotide sequence was defined as a clonotype. Clonotypes were aligned to IMGT TRBV, TRBD and TRBJ reference segments using MiTCR v1.1. Analysis was restricted to V-J combinations with a frequency above 0.0001, which covered 99% to 99.2% of repertoires. A TCS score was defined as the ratio between F50 (clonal expansion) and ExV (chaos), using BLOSUM62-based TCRdist between CDR3 peptides within each V-J. Welch's t-statistics and random forest reduced 514 V-J features to 10 to 15, which were used in a naive Bayes classifier (R e1071). In-frame beta chains were kept once TCRdb had trimmed the public reads at Q25 with fastp and called clones with MiXCR. Rows are combined by CDR3 protein, so each entry shows the most common genes and DNA. None of the V and J calls come from the authors' own analysis; TCRdb made them. Recorded for this sample are around 520,000 distinct CDR3 sequences; approximately 14% of them occurred a single time. The ten largest clones represent approximately 15% of the sample.

The sequencing sample was made of blood. The clonotype comes from a woman in her thirties or forties with Graves' hyperthyroidism. This chain is built from TRBV19 and TRBJ1-1; TRBD1 matches 7 bases in the middle. CDR3 region: CASSVPGTVSEAFF. The bases read TGTGCCAGTAGTGTCCCCGGGACAGTGTCTGAAGCTTTCTTT.